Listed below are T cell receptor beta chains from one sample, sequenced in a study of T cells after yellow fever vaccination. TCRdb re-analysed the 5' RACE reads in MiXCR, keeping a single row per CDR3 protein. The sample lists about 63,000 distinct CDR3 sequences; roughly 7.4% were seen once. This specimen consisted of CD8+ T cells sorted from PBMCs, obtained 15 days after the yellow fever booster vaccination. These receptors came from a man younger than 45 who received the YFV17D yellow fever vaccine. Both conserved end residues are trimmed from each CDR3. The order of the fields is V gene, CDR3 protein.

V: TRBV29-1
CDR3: SVPPRANEQF

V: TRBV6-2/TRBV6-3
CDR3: ASSYSIAGNVQQY

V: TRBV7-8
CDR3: ASSLVAAAYEQY

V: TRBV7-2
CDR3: ASSSRDRENYEQY

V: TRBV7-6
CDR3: ASSVADSTVFITSGRQETQY

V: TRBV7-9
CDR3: ASSLQQGLLNEQF

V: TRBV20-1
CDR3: SARELGLGLNNEQF

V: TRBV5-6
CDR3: ASSLKQGPLSYEQY

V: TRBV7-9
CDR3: ASSLGTANYGYT

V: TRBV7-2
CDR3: ASEHWEAADTQY

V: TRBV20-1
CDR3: SARGHRGPNTGELF

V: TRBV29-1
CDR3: SVVGTGVYEQY

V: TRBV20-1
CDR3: SARGRLETGQPQH

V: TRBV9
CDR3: ASSVGAGKLF

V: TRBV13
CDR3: ASSSTQRNSPLH